Listed below are T cell receptor beta chains from one sample, sequenced in a study of blood T cell repertoires in COVID-19. The method was immunoSEQ multiplex PCR; TCRdb's version includes in-frame clones alone and lacks a portion of them. Among about 33,000 clones listed, around 83% were seen once. The sample was peripheral blood. The source of these receptors is a human donor in a cohort sampled during active COVID-19. Each CDR3 is given with its conserved first and last residue. D genes are given only for firm matches. The size field is filled for only some rows; it gives once, few, many or a size class.

j_gene: TRBJ2-7; abundance: -; d_gene: -; v_gene: TRBV10-3; CDR3nt: TGTGCCACGCACGAGGCTATGAGCTCCTACGAGCAGTACTTC; CDR3aa: CATHEAMSSYEQYF
j_gene: TRBJ2-1; abundance: -; d_gene: -; v_gene: TRBV6-4; CDR3nt: TGTGCCAGCACCCCGAGCAGGGCCTACAATGAGCAGTTCTTC; CDR3aa: CASTPSRAYNEQFF
j_gene: TRBJ1-2; abundance: few; d_gene: -; v_gene: TRBV5-4; CDR3nt: TGTGCCAGCAGCTTCGAATGGGAGGATGGCTACACCTTC; CDR3aa: CASSFEWEDGYTF
j_gene: TRBJ1-4; abundance: -; d_gene: -; v_gene: TRBV7-3; CDR3nt: TGTGCCAGCAGCTTAACGGGGCAGTTTGGGGAAAAACTGTTTTTT; CDR3aa: CASSLTGQFGEKLFF
j_gene: TRBJ1-1; abundance: -; d_gene: -; v_gene: TRBV5-5; CDR3nt: TGTGCCAGCAGCCCCTCCAGGGTAATGAACACTGAAGCTTTCTTT; CDR3aa: CASSPSRVMNTEAFF
j_gene: TRBJ1-1; abundance: -; d_gene: -; v_gene: TRBV5-4; CDR3nt: TGTGCCAGCAGCCGTATCCAACAGGGCGTGAACACTGAAGCTTTCTTT; CDR3aa: CASSRIQQGVNTEAFF
j_gene: TRBJ1-1; abundance: few; d_gene: TRBD1; v_gene: TRBV7-3; CDR3nt: TGTGCCAGCAGCTTATCTCAGGGGGCTGGCACTGAAGCTTTCTTT; CDR3aa: CASSLSQGAGTEAFF
j_gene: TRBJ2-5; abundance: -; d_gene: -; v_gene: TRBV19; CDR3nt: TGTGCCAGTAGTGCCCGGGGGACCCAGTACTTC; CDR3aa: CASSARGTQYF
j_gene: TRBJ2-3; abundance: -; d_gene: -; v_gene: TRBV24-1; CDR3nt: TGTGCCACCAGTGACCGCCGTGGGGAAACGGGAGTCACAGATACGCAGTATTTT; CDR3aa: CATSDRRGETGVTDTQYF
j_gene: TRBJ1-6; abundance: few; d_gene: TRBD1; v_gene: TRBV9; CDR3nt: TGTGCCAGCAGCGTAAGGGACAGCAGGAATTCACCCCTCCACTTT; CDR3aa: CASSVRDSRNSPLHF
j_gene: TRBJ2-3; abundance: -; d_gene: TRBD1; v_gene: TRBV30; CDR3nt: TGTGCCTGGAGCTCCGGACAGGGGGCCACAGATACGCAGTATTTT; CDR3aa: CAWSSGQGATDTQYF
j_gene: TRBJ1-4; abundance: -; d_gene: -; v_gene: TRBV4-1; CDR3nt: TGCGCCAGCAGCCAAGATGGGGCCACTAATGAAAAACTGTTTTTT; CDR3aa: CASSQDGATNEKLFF
j_gene: TRBJ2-6; abundance: once; d_gene: -; v_gene: TRBV6-6; CDR3nt: TGTGCCAGCACCAACAGGCAGACTGGGGCCAACGTCCTGACTTTC; CDR3aa: CASTNRQTGANVLTF
j_gene: TRBJ1-3; abundance: -; d_gene: -; v_gene: TRBV2; CDR3nt: TGTGCCGGCTCCGACATACGCTCTGGAAACACCATATATTTT; CDR3aa: CAGSDIRSGNTIYF
j_gene: TRBJ1-2; abundance: -; d_gene: TRBD1; v_gene: TRBV4-1; CDR3nt: TGCGCCAGCAGCCGACAACCCGCCGGGACAGACTACTATGGCTACACCTTC; CDR3aa: CASSRQPAGTDYYGYTF
j_gene: TRBJ2-7; abundance: once; d_gene: TRBD1; v_gene: TRBV11-2; CDR3nt: TGTGCCAGCAGCTTAGATCACAGGGGCTCCTACGAGCAGTACTTC; CDR3aa: CASSLDHRGSYEQYF
j_gene: TRBJ2-1; abundance: -; d_gene: TRBD2; v_gene: TRBV27; CDR3nt: TGTGCCAGCAGTCCCGGGGCTAGCGGACGCAATGAGCAGTTCTTC; CDR3aa: CASSPGASGRNEQFF
j_gene: TRBJ2-2; abundance: -; d_gene: TRBD1; v_gene: TRBV9; CDR3nt: TGTGCCAGCAGCGTGACAGGGGCCCTCGACACCGGGGAGCTGTTTTTT; CDR3aa: CASSVTGALDTGELFF
j_gene: TRBJ2-5; abundance: -; d_gene: TRBD2; v_gene: TRBV9; CDR3nt: TGTGCCAGCAGCGTCACCGGGACTAGTGGTGAGACCCAGTACTTC; CDR3aa: CASSVTGTSGETQYF
j_gene: TRBJ1-1; abundance: few; d_gene: -; v_gene: TRBV7-3; CDR3nt: TGTGCCAGCAGCTTAAGTGGCACGAACACTGAAGCTTTCTTT; CDR3aa: CASSLSGTNTEAFF
j_gene: TRBJ2-7; abundance: -; d_gene: TRBD2; v_gene: TRBV6-5; CDR3nt: TGTGCCAGCAGTTACGGGACTAGCTGGGACGAGCAGTACTTC; CDR3aa: CASSYGTSWDEQYF
j_gene: TRBJ1-6; abundance: -; d_gene: -; v_gene: TRBV9; CDR3nt: TGTGCCAGCAGCGACTCTAGCTCACCCCTCCACTTT; CDR3aa: CASSDSSSPLHF
j_gene: TRBJ2-7; abundance: -; d_gene: TRBD1; v_gene: TRBV28; CDR3nt: TGTGCCAGCAGTATGTCCGGGACAGTGGCCTACGAGCAGTACTTC; CDR3aa: CASSMSGTVAYEQYF
j_gene: TRBJ1-1; abundance: few; d_gene: -; v_gene: TRBV5-6; CDR3nt: TGTGCCAGCAGCTTGGGGCCCGGGGACACTGAAGCTTTCTTT; CDR3aa: CASSLGPGDTEAFF
j_gene: TRBJ2-5; abundance: -; d_gene: -; v_gene: TRBV5-6; CDR3nt: TGTGCCAGCAGTTCCTCGGACGGGAATGGCCAGTACTTC; CDR3aa: CASSSSDGNGQYF
j_gene: TRBJ2-1; abundance: -; d_gene: -; v_gene: TRBV27; CDR3nt: TGTGCCAGCAGCGATAGACAGAATGAGCAGTTCTTC; CDR3aa: CASSDRQNEQFF
j_gene: TRBJ2-1; abundance: -; d_gene: -; v_gene: TRBV13; CDR3nt: TGTGCCAGCACCGTACTAGGTTCTGAAAATGAGCAGTTCTTC; CDR3aa: CASTVLGSENEQFF
j_gene: TRBJ1-5; abundance: -; d_gene: -; v_gene: TRBV28; CDR3nt: TGTGCCAGCAGTTTGGACGGGGGAACGCCCCAGCATTTT; CDR3aa: CASSLDGGTPQHF
j_gene: TRBJ2-1; abundance: once; d_gene: TRBD2; v_gene: TRBV29-1; CDR3nt: TGCAGCGTTGAAGGACTAGCCTTGCCTCACCAACCCTACAATGAGCAGTTCTTC; CDR3aa: CSVEGLALPHQPYNEQFF
j_gene: TRBJ2-7; abundance: -; d_gene: -; v_gene: TRBV11-2; CDR3nt: TGTGCCAGCAGCCGAGGTCAGTACGAGCAGTACTTC; CDR3aa: CASSRGQYEQYF
j_gene: TRBJ2-7; abundance: -; d_gene: -; v_gene: TRBV12-3/TRBV12-4; CDR3nt: TGTGCCAGCATTGGGGGACTTGGTGAGCAGTACTTC; CDR3aa: CASIGGLGEQYF
j_gene: TRBJ1-6; abundance: -; d_gene: -; v_gene: TRBV7-9; CDR3nt: TGTGCCAGCAGCTTAACGACTGACTATAATTCACCCCTCCACTTT; CDR3aa: CASSLTTDYNSPLHF
j_gene: TRBJ2-7; abundance: -; d_gene: TRBD1; v_gene: TRBV5-1; CDR3nt: TGCGCCAGCAGCGAGTTGGACAGGCCCTCCTACGAGCAGTACTTC; CDR3aa: CASSELDRPSYEQYF
j_gene: TRBJ1-2; abundance: -; d_gene: -; v_gene: TRBV30; CDR3nt: TGTGCCTGGAGTGTACTATTTGGGGCCAGCTATGGCTACACCTTC; CDR3aa: CAWSVLFGASYGYTF
j_gene: TRBJ1-2; abundance: -; d_gene: -; v_gene: TRBV29-1; CDR3nt: TGCAGCGCCAAGGACAGCTACTATGGCTACACCTTC; CDR3aa: CSAKDSYYGYTF
j_gene: TRBJ2-3; abundance: -; d_gene: -; v_gene: TRBV9; CDR3nt: TGTGCCAGCAGCGTAGATGGGGGCGACACAGATACGCAGTATTTT; CDR3aa: CASSVDGGDTDTQYF
j_gene: TRBJ2-5; abundance: -; d_gene: TRBD1; v_gene: TRBV28; CDR3nt: TGTGCCAGCAGTTACCAGGGGGCGCGAGAGACCCAGTACTTC; CDR3aa: CASSYQGARETQYF
j_gene: TRBJ2-1; abundance: -; d_gene: TRBD1; v_gene: TRBV18; CDR3nt: TGTGCCAGCTCACCACCGACAGGGGGCCTCAATGAGCAGTTCTTC; CDR3aa: CASSPPTGGLNEQFF
j_gene: TRBJ1-1; abundance: -; d_gene: -; v_gene: TRBV13; CDR3nt: TGTGCCAGCAGCTTAGGCTGGGCCGGTGAAGCTTTCTTT; CDR3aa: CASSLGWAGEAFF
j_gene: TRBJ1-1; abundance: -; d_gene: TRBD1; v_gene: TRBV30; CDR3nt: TGTGCCTGGAGTTTACAGGGGGCAACTGAAGCTTTCTTT; CDR3aa: CAWSLQGATEAFF
j_gene: TRBJ1-3; abundance: -; d_gene: -; v_gene: TRBV2; CDR3nt: TGTGCCAGCAGTGAATCGGGAAACACCATATATTTT; CDR3aa: CASSESGNTIYF
j_gene: TRBJ2-2; abundance: -; d_gene: TRBD1; v_gene: TRBV18; CDR3nt: TGTGCCAGCTCACGAGGGACAGCCCCCGGGGAGCTGTTTTTT; CDR3aa: CASSRGTAPGELFF
j_gene: TRBJ1-1; abundance: once; d_gene: -; v_gene: TRBV3-1/TRBV3-2; CDR3nt: TGTGCCAGCAGCCCCCCGGGGTTGGCTGAAGCTTTCTTT; CDR3aa: CASSPPGLAEAFF
j_gene: TRBJ2-7; abundance: few; d_gene: TRBD2; v_gene: TRBV10-2; CDR3nt: TGCGCCAGCAGTCCCCGGGGACTAGTAAGACCTCCATTTGGTTATCCTTCCTACGAGCAGTACTTC; CDR3aa: CASSPRGLVRPPFGYPSYEQYF
j_gene: TRBJ1-2; abundance: -; d_gene: -; v_gene: TRBV10-3; CDR3nt: TGTGCCATCAGTGAACCTCCAGGGTTCTATGGCTACACCTTC; CDR3aa: CAISEPPGFYGYTF
j_gene: TRBJ2-6; abundance: -; d_gene: -; v_gene: TRBV19; CDR3nt: TGTGCCAGTAGGGGGAGATTCTCCGGGGCCAACGTCCTGACTTTC; CDR3aa: CASRGRFSGANVLTF
j_gene: TRBJ2-7; abundance: -; d_gene: TRBD2; v_gene: TRBV2; CDR3nt: TGTGCCAGCAGAGTCAGTGGGCAGGGAGGGACCTACGAGCAGTACTTC; CDR3aa: CASRVSGQGGTYEQYF
j_gene: TRBJ1-1; abundance: -; d_gene: -; v_gene: TRBV5-4; CDR3nt: TGTGCCAGCAGCTTAGACAACATGAACACTGAAGCTTTCTTT; CDR3aa: CASSLDNMNTEAFF
j_gene: TRBJ1-5; abundance: -; d_gene: -; v_gene: TRBV19; CDR3nt: TGTGCCAGTAGCACTGGTCGGAGGGGCGGCAATCAGCCCCAGCATTTT; CDR3aa: CASSTGRRGGNQPQHF
j_gene: TRBJ1-5; abundance: -; d_gene: TRBD1; v_gene: TRBV27; CDR3nt: TGTGCCAGCAGTTTCGTTTTTGACAGGGACAATCAGCCCCAGCATTTT; CDR3aa: CASSFVFDRDNQPQHF
j_gene: TRBJ2-3; abundance: -; d_gene: TRBD2; v_gene: TRBV27; CDR3nt: TGTGCCAGCAGTTTAGCGGGGGGCGGGGGAGACCCTACGCAGTATTTT; CDR3aa: CASSLAGGGGDPTQYF